The following is a TCR beta chain sequence with its context. The entry originates in a study of blood T cell repertoires in COVID-19. Study-level information: The United States, Italy and Spain were the sources of the acute and convalescent COVID-19 samples.

Germline V CDR1 and CDR2: SGHAT, FQNNGV. The junction had 6 bases not matched to a gene; V was cut back by 5 bases and J by 5 bases. This CDR3 spans 16 amino acids. Original processing notes: Reference gene primer amplification gave estimated nucleated cell counts. Sequencing was performed with immunoSEQ multiplex PCR; in TCRdb, only in-frame clones are kept and a portion is missing. V and J calls and clone size are given by that table; D and trimming were obtained from the DNA. The data show more than 90,000 clones, roughly 85% seen once. This clonotype was sampled from a woman in her 70s with active or convalescent COVID-19. V gene TRBV11-2 combines with J gene TRBJ2-5; TRBD2 agrees at 15 bases. Sample: peripheral blood. In DNA, the CDR3 is TGTGCCAGCAGCCCGAGGACTAGCGGGGGGGCTGAGACCCAGTACTTC. Amino acid sequence: CASSPRTSGGAETQYF. Based on the CDR3 plus reference TRBV11-2 and TRBJ2-5, the full variable domain is EAGVAQSPRYKIIEKRQSVAFWCNPISGHATLYWYQQILGQGPKLLIQFQNNGVVDDSQLPKDRFSAERLKGVDSTLKIQPAKLEDSAVYLCASSPRTSGGAETQYFGPGTRLLVL.